The TCR beta chain described here comes from a study of cytomegalovirus exposure and HLA in healthy donors. Amplification used 60 Vbeta primers and 13 Jbeta primers. Assay: immunoSEQ multiplex PCR; the TCRdb copy retains only in-frame clones and omits some. The table includes approximately 100,000 clones, about four fifths detected once. Germline lookup yields CDR1 MNHNS and CDR2 SASEGT. Trimming took off 3 bases at V and 2 bases at J, with 10 bases between the two ends. CDR3 size: 14 residues. The genes are TRBV6-1 and TRBJ1-2; D gene unclear. Sequencing input: PBMCs. The TCR was taken from a female donor in good health and CMV-seropositive. This chain's CDR3 is CASSDVAPNYGYTF. The CDR3 nucleotides read TGTGCCAGCAGTGACGTGGCACCCAACTATGGCTACACCTTC.